The 4 T cell receptor beta chains given below trace back to one sample, sequenced in a study of tumor-infiltrating lymphocytes in localized non-small cell lung cancer. The table came from immunoSEQ multiplex PCR; TCRdb's copy has only in-frame clones and leaves some out. The data hold some 15,000 clones, with over 70% observed a single time. What was sequenced was lung tumor tissue. All receptors derive from a human donor with non-small cell lung cancer.

V gene TRBV5-6 combines with J gene TRBJ2-3, with TRBD2 matching over 14 bases. Germline V lookup: CDR1 SGHDT, CDR2 YYEEEE. CDR3 length: 18 residues. V gave up 4 bases and J gave up 6 bases; unmatched junction bases: 13. DNA for the CDR3: TGTGCCAGCAGCCCCCCTCCCCCGGGACTAGCGGGAGATGATACGCAGTATTTT. Translation: CASSPPPPGLAGDDTQYF.

The rearrangement links TRBV2 to TRBJ2-7, with TRBD2 identical over 12 bases. The CDR3 is made up of 14 amino acids. The germline V gene encodes CDR1 SNHLY and CDR2 FYNNEI. Trimming at V came to 8 bases and at J to 5 bases, leaving 7 bases not matched to a gene. The CDR3 DNA follows: TGTGCCAGCTCGCTAGCGGGGGGGCCCCACGAGCAGTACTTC. Its protein product is CASSLAGGPHEQYF.

The CDR3 DNA reads TGTGCCAGCAGTATCCCGACAGGGCAAAATGAAAAACTGTTTTTT. It translates to CASSIPTGQNEKLFF. V gene TRBV6-1 combines with J gene TRBJ1-4, with 7 bases identical to TRBD1. V was clipped by 5 bases and J by 5 bases; unmatched bases: 8. The CDR3 totals 15 residues. CDR1 and CDR2 (germline): MNHNS, SASEGT.

The V and J genes are TRBV29-1 and TRBJ1-2; the match to TRBD1 covers 7 bases. The CDR3 covers 12 residues. The V and J ends lost 4 bases and 2 bases, in that order; junction bases with no gene match: 1. The germline gives CDR1 SQVTM, CDR2 ANQGSEA. The CDR3 loop is CSVVQGNYGYTF. CDR3 sequence (DNA): TGCAGCGTTGTACAGGGGAACTATGGCTACACCTTC.